This section outlines one T cell receptor (beta chain) sequence together with its context. The antigen is unknown. This sample's time point: blood from clinic visit 5 months post-surgery; TSC patient then seizure free. Only cases whose brain tissue showed the highest T cell transcript signatures were sequenced. These data come from a study of brain T cells in children with intractable seizures. Study-level results: Pre- and post-surgery blood differed in depth, so pre-surgery absences may be undersampling.

J lost 6 bases, V lost 4 bases, and 11 bases had no gene match. Germline CDR1 is SGHAT and CDR2 is FQNNGV. The CDR3 is 15 amino acids. Here immunoSEQ multiplex PCR was the method, and the copy in TCRdb shows in-frame clones only, minus some. The table shows 340,000 or so clones, with about 93% occurring only once. The TCR was taken from a boy in the first two years of life with tuberous sclerosis and intractable seizures. The sample consisted of peripheral blood, taken roughly 5 months after surgery. The genes are TRBV11-2 and TRBJ1-2; TRBD1 matches 7 bases. This CDR3 reads CASSSLKGQWHGYTF. The CDR3 region has the DNA TGTGCCAGCAGCTCCTTAAAGGGACAGTGGCATGGCTACACCTTC.